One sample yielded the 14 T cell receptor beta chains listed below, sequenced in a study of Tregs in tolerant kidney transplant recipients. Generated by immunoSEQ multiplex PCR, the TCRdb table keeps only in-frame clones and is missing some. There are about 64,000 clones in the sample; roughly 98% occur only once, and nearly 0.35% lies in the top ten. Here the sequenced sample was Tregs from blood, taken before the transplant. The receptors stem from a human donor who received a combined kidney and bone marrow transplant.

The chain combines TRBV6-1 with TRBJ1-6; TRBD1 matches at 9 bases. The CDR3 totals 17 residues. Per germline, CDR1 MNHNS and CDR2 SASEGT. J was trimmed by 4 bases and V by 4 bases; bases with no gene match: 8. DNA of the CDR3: TGTGCCAGCAGTGGAAGGGACAGGGAAAAGTATAATTCACCCCTCCACTTT. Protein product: CASSGRDREKYNSPLHF.

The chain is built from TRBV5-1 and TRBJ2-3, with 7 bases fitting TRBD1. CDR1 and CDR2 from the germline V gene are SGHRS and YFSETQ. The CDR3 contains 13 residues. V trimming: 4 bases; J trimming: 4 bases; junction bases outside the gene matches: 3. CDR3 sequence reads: CASSPQGADTQYF. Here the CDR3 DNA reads TGCGCCAGCAGCCCGCAGGGGGCAGATACGCAGTATTTT.

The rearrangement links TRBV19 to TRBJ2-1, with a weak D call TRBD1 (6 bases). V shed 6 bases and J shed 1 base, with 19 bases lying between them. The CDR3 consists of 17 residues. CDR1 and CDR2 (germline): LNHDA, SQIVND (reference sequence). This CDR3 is CASRTPPGQGSYNEQFF. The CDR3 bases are TGTGCCAGTAGAACCCCACCGGGACAAGGGTCCTACAATGAGCAGTTCTTC.

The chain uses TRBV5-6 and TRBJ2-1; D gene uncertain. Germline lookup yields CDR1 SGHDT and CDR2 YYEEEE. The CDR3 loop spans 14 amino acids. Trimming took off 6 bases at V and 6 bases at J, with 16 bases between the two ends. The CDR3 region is CASNYGFLSNEQFF. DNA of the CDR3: TGTGCCAGCAACTACGGATTCTTATCCAATGAGCAGTTCTTC.

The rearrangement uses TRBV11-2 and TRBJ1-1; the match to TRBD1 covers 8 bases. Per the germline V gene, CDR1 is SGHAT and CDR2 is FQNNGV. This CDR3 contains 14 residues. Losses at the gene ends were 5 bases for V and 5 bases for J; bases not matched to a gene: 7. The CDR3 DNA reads TGTGCCAGCAGCCCGAATACAGGGGGGACTGAAGCTTTCTTT. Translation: CASSPNTGGTEAFF.

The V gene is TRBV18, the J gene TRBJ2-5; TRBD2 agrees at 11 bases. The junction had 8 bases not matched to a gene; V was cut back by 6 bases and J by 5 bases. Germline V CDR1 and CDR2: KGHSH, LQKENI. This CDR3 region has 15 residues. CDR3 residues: CASSQDSGRAETQYF. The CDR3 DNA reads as TGTGCCAGCTCGCAGGATAGCGGGAGGGCCGAGACCCAGTACTTC.

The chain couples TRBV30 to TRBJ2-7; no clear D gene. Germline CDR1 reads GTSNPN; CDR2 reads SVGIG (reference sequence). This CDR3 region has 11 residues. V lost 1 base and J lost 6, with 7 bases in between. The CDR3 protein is CAWSATREQYF. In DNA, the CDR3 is TGTGCCTGGAGTGCTACTCGCGAGCAGTACTTC.

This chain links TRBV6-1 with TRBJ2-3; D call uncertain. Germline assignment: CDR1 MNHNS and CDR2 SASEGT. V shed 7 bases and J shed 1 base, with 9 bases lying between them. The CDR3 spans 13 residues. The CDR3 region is CASTIHGTDTQYF. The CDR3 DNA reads TGTGCCAGCACCATTCATGGCACAGATACGCAGTATTTT.

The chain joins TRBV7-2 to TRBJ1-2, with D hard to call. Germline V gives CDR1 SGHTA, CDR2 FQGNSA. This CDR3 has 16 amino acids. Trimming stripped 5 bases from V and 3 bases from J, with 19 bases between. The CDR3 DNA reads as TGTGCCAGCAGCGGATCCAGGTCTCCCGCCCACTATGGCTACACCTTC. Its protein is CASSGSRSPAHYGYTF.

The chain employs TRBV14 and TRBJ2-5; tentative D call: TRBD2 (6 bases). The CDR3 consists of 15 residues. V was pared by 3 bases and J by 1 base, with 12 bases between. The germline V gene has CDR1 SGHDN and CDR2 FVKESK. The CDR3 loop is CASSHRRLGQETQYF. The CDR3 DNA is TGTGCCAGCAGCCATCGACGACTAGGCCAAGAGACCCAGTACTTC.

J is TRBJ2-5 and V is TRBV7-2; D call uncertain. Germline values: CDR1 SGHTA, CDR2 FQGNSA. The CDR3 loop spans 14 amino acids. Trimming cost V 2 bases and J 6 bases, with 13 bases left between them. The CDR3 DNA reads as TGTGCCAGCAGCTTATTCCCAGAAATAAAGACCCAGTACTTC. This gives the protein CASSLFPEIKTQYF.

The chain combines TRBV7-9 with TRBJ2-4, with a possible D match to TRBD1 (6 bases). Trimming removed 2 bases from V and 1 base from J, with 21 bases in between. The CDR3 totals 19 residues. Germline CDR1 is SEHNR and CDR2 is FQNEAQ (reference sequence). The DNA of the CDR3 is TGTGCCAGCAGCTTAAGGGGGACCGGGATCAGCCGGGCCAAAAACATTCAGTACTTC. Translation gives CASSLRGTGISRAKNIQYF. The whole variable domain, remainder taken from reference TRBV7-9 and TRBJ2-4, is DTGVSQNPRHKITKRGQNVTFRCDPISEHNRLYWYRQTLGQGPEFLTYFQNEAQLEKSRLLSDRFSAERPKGSFSTLEIQRTEQGDSAMYLCASSLRGTGISRAKNIQYFGAGTRLSVL.

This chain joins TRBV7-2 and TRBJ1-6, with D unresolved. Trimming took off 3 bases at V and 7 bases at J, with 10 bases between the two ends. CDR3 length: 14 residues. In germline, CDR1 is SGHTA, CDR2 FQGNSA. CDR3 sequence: CASSFFGLNSPLHF. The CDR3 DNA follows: TGTGCCAGCAGCTTTTTCGGGTTAAATTCACCCCTCCACTTT.

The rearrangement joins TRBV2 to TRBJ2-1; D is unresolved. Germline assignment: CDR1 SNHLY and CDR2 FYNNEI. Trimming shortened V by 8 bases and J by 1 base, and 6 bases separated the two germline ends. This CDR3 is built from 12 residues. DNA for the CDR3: TGTGCCAGCCTCAGATCCTACAATGAGCAGTTCTTC. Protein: CASLRSYNEQFF.